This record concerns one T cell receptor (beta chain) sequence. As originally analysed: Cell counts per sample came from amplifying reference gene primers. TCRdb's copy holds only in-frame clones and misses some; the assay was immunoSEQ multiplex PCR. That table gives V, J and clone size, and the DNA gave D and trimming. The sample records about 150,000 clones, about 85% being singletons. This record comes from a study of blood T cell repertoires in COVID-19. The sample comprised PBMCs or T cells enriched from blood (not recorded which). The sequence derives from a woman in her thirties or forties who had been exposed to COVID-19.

CDR3 in DNA: TGTGCCAGCTCACCAGATCTCGGACAGGGCCCCTATAATTCACCCCTCCACTTT. Protein: CASSPDLGQGPYNSPLHF. This chain connects TRBV18 to TRBJ1-6; TRBD1 matches 8 bases. Unmatched junction bases numbered 8, after V lost 2 bases and J lost 2 bases. CDR1 KGHSH and CDR2 LQKENI come from the germline V gene. This CDR3 region has 18 residues. Variable domain in full (rest from reference TRBV18 and TRBJ1-6): NAGVMQNPRHLVRRRGQEARLRCSPMKGHSHVYWYRQLPEEGLKFMVYLQKENIIDESGMPKERFSAEFPKEGPSILRIQQVVRGDSAAYFCASSPDLGQGPYNSPLHFGNGTRLTVT.